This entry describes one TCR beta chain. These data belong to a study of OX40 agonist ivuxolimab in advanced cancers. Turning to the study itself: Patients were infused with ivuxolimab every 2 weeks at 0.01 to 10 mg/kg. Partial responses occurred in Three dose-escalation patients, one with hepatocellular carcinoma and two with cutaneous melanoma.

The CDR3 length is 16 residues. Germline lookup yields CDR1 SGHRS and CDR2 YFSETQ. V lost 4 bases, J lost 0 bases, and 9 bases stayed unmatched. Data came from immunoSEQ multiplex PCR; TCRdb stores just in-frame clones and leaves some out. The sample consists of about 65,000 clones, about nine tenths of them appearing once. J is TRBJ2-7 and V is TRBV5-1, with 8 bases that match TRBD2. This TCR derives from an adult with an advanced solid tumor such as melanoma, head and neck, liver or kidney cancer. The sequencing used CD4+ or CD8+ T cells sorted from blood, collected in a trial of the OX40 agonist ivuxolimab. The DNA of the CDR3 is TGCGCCAGCAGCCCGGGAGCGGGGGTGACCTCCTACGAGCAGTACTTC. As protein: CASSPGAGVTSYEQYF.